The source of this T cell receptor beta chain is a study of PD-L1 blockade in urothelial cancer. Trimming stripped 5 bases from V and 0 bases from J, with 8 bases between. The CDR3 has 15 amino acids. Germline assignment: CDR1 MDHEN and CDR2 SYDVKM. The time point is: peripheral blood 6 weeks after treatment start. Generated by immunoSEQ multiplex PCR, the TCRdb table keeps only in-frame clones and is missing some. The table has roughly 120,000 clones, approximately 90% seen once. This rearrangement joins TRBV28 to TRBJ2-6; the D is unclear. This clonotype was obtained from a man between 60 and 75 years old with urothelial cancer. The source was PBMCs, collected around atezolizumab (anti-PD-L1) treatment. The CDR3 DNA reads as TGTGCCAGCAGTACCCAGAACTCTGGGGCCAACGTCCTGACTTTC. It encodes CASSTQNSGANVLTF.